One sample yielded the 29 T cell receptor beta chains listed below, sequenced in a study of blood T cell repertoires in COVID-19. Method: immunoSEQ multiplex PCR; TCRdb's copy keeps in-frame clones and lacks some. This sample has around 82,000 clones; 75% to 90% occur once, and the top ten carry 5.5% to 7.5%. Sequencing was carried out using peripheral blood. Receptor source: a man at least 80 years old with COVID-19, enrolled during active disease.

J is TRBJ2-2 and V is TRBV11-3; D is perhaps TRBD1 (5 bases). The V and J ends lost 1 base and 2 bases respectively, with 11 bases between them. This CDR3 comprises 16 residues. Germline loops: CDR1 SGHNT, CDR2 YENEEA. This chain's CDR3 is CASSLGGRGNTGELFF. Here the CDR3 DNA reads TGTGCCAGCAGCTTAGGAGGAAGGGGAAACACCGGGGAGCTGTTTTTT.

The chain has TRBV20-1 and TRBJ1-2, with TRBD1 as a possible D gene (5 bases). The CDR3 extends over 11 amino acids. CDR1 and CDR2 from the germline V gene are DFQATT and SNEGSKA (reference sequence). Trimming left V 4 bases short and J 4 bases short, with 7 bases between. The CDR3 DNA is TGCAGTGCTACAGACAGCTATGGCTACACCTTC. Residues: CSATDSYGYTF.

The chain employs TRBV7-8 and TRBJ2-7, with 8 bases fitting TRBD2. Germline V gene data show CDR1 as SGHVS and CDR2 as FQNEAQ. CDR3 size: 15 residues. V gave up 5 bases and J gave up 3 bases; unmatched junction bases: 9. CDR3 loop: CASSPRRGGSYEQYF. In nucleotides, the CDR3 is TGTGCCAGCAGCCCCAGACGGGGGGGAAGCTACGAGCAGTACTTC.

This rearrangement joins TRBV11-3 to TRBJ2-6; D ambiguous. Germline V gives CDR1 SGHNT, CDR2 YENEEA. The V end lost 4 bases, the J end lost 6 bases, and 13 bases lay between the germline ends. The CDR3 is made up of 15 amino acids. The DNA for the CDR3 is TGTGCCAGCAGCTCGACTCCTCGCTCGGCCAACGTCCTGACTTTC. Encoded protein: CASSSTPRSANVLTF.

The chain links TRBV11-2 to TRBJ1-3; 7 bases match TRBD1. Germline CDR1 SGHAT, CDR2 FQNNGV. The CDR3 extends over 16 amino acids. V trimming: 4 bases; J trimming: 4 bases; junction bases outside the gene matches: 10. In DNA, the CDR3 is TGTGCCAGCAGCTCCACGAGGGGGCCGTCAGGAAACACCATATATTTT. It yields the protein CASSSTRGPSGNTIYF. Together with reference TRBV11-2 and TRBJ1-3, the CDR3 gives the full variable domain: EAGVAQSPRYKIIEKRQSVAFWCNPISGHATLYWYQQILGQGPKLLIQFQNNGVVDDSQLPKDRFSAERLKGVDSTLKIQPAKLEDSAVYLCASSSTRGPSGNTIYFGEGSWLTVV.

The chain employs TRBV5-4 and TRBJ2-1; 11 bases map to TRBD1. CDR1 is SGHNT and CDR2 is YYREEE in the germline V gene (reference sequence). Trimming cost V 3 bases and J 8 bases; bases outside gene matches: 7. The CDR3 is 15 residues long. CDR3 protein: CASSYGTGGGDEQFF. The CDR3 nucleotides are TGTGCCAGCAGCTACGGGACAGGGGGTGGGGATGAGCAGTTCTTC.

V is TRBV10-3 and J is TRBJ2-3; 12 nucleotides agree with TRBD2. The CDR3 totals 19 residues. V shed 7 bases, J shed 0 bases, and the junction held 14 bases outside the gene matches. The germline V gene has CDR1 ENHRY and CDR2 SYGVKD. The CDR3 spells CAINPGLAGGPSSTDTQYF. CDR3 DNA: TGTGCCATCAACCCTGGGCTAGCGGGGGGGCCCTCTAGCACAGATACGCAGTATTTT.

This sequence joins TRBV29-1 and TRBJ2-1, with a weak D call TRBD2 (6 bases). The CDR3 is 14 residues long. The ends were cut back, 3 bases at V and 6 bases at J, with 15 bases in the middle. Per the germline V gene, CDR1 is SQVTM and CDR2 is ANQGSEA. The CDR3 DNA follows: TGCAGCGTTGACCGCCCGCTGGGGGGCAATGAGCAGTTCTTC. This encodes CSVDRPLGGNEQFF.

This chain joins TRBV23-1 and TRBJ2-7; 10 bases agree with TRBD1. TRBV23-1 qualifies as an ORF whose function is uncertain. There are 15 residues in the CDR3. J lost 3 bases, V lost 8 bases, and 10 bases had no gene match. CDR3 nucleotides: TGCGCCAGCCCCGGGGGACAGGGGAATATCTACGAGCAGTACTTC. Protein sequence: CASPGGQGNIYEQYF.

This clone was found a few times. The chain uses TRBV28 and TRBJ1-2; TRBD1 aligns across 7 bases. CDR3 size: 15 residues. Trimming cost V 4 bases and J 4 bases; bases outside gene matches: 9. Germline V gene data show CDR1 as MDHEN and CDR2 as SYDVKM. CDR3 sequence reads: CASSSPGQAVYGYTF. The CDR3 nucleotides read TGTGCCAGCAGTTCCCCCGGACAGGCGGTCTATGGCTACACCTTC.

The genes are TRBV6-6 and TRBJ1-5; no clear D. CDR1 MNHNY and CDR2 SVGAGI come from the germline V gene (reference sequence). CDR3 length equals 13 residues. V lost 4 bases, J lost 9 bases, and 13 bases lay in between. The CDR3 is CASSSDARGPQHF. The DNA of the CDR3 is TGTGCCAGCAGTTCGGACGCCCGGGGGCCCCAGCATTTT.

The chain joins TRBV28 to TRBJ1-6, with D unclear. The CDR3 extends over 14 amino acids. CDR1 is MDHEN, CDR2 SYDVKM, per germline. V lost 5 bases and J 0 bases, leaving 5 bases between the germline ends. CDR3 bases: TGTGCCAGCAGTAAGAGCTCCTATAATTCACCCCTCCACTTT. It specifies CASSKSSYNSPLHF. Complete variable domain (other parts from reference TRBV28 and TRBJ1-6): DVKVTQSSRYLVKRTGEKVFLECVQDMDHENMFWYRQDPGLGLRLIYFSYDVKMKEKGDIPEGYSVSREKKERFSLILESASTNQTSMYLCASSKSSYNSPLHFGNGTRLTVT.

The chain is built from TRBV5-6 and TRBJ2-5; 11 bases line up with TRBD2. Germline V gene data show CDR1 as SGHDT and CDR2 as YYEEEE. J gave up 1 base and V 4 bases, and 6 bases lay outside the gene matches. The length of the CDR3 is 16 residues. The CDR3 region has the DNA TGTGCCAGCAGCCTCCCCCTAGCGGGGGGCCAAGAGACCCAGTACTTC. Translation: CASSLPLAGGQETQYF.

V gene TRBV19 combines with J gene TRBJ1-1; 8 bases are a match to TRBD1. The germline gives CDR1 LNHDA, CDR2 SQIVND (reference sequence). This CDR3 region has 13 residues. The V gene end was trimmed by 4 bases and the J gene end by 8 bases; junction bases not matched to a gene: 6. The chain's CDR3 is CASSRGQGGEAFF. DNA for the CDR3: TGTGCCAGTAGTAGAGGACAGGGTGGGGAAGCTTTCTTT.

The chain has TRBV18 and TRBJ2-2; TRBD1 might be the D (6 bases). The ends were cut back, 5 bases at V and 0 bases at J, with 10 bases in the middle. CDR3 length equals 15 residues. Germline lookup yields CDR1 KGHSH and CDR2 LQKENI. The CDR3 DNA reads TGTGCCAGCTCATTACAGGGAACGAACACCGGGGAGCTGTTTTTT. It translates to CASSLQGTNTGELFF.

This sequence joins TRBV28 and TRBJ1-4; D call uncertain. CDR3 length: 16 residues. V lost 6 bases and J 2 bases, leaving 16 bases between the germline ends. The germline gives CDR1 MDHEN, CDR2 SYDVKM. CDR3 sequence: CASRPTPGITNEKLFF. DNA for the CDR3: TGTGCCAGCAGACCGACGCCAGGAATTACTAATGAAAAACTGTTTTTT.

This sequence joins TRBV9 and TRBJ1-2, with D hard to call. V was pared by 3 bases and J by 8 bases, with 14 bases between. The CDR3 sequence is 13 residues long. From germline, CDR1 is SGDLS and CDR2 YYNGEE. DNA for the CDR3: TGTGCCAGCAGCGACCCTCAGAGGTGGGGCTACACCTTC. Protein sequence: CASSDPQRWGYTF.

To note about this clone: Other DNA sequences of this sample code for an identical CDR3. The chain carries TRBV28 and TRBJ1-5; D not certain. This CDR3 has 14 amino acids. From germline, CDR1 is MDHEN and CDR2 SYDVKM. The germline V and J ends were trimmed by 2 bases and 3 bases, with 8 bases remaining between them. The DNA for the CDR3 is TGTGCCAGCAGTTTAGGGCAGGTCAATCAGCCCCAGCATTTT. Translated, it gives CASSLGQVNQPQHF.

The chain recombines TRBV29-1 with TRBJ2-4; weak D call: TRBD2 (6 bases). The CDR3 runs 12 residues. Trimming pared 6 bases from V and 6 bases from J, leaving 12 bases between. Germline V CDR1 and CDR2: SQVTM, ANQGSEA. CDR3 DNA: TGCAGCGTAGCACCCGGGAGAAACATTCAGTACTTC. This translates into CSVAPGRNIQYF.

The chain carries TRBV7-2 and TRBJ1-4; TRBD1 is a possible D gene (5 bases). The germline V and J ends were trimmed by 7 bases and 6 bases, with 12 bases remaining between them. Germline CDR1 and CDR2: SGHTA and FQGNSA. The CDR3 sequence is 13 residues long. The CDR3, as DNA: TGTGCCAGCACCTTCCGGGGGGATGAAAAACTGTTTTTT. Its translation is CASTFRGDEKLFF.

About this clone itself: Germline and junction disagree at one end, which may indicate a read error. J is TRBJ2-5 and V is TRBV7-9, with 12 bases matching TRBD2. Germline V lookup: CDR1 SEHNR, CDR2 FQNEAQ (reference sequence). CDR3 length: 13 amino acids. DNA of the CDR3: TGTGCCAGCAGCCTAGCGGGGGGGGAGACCCAGTACTTC. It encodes CASSLAGGETQYF.

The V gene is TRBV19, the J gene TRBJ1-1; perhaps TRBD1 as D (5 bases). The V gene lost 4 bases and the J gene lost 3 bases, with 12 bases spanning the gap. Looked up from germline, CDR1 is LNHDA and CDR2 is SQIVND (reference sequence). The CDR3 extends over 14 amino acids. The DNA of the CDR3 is TGTGCCAGTAGTACGTCCGGGGGTTACACTGAAGCTTTCTTT. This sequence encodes CASSTSGGYTEAFF.

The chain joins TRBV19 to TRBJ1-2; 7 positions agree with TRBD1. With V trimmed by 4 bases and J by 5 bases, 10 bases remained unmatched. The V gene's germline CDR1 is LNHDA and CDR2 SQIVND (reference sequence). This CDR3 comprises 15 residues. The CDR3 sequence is CASSTAWDREYGYTF. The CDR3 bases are TGTGCCAGTAGTACCGCATGGGACAGAGAATATGGCTACACCTTC.

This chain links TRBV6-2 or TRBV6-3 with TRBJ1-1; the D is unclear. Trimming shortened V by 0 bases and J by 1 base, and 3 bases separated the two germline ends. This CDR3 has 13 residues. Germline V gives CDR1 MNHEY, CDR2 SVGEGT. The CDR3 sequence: CASSYSQNTEAFF. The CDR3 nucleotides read TGTGCCAGCAGTTACTCACAGAACACTGAAGCTTTCTTT.

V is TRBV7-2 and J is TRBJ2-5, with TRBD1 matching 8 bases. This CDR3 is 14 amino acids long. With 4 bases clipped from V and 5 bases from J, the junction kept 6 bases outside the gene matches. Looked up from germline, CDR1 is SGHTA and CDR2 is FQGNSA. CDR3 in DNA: TGTGCCAGCAGCTCTCGGACAGGGTCGGAGACCCAGTACTTC. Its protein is CASSSRTGSETQYF.

CDR3 amino acids: CASSLEPSTDTQYF. The CDR3 DNA is TGTGCCAGCAGCTTAGAGCCTAGCACAGATACGCAGTATTTT. The rearrangement joins TRBV7-2 to TRBJ2-3; no firm D call. Germline CDR1 is SGHTA and CDR2 is FQGNSA. Trimming stripped 1 base from V and 0 bases from J, with 5 bases between. This CDR3 contains 14 residues.

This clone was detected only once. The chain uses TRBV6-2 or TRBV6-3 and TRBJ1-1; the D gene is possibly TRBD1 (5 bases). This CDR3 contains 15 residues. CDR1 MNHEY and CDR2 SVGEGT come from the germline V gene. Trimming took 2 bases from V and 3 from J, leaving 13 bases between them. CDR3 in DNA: TGTGCCAGCAGTTACCCTCATGGAGGGGACACTGAAGCTTTCTTT. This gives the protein CASSYPHGGDTEAFF.

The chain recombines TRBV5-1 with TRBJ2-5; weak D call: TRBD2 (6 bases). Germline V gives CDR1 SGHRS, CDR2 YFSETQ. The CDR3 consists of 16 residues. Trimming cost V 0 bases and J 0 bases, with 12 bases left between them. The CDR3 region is CASSLDSGGDQETQYF. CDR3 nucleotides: TGCGCCAGCAGCTTGGACAGTGGAGGGGACCAAGAGACCCAGTACTTC.

The CDR3 is CASSISREETQYF. DNA of the CDR3: TGTGCCAGTAGTATTTCGAGAGAAGAGACCCAGTACTTC. The rearrangement joins TRBV19 to TRBJ2-5; no clear D gene. Germline lookup yields CDR1 LNHDA and CDR2 SQIVND (reference sequence). The CDR3 sequence is 13 residues long. Deletions cut 3 bases from V and 3 bases from J, with 8 bases between.